This T cell receptor (beta chain) appears in the sequencing data of a study of cytotoxic CD8 clonotypes in ibrutinib-treated CLL. Study-level background: After a median of around six years, some 14 patients stayed remitted and around 12 progressed; responses had been partial in some 25 and complete in 2.

As regards this clone: Other nucleotide sequences in the sample specify the same CDR3.

There are 13 residues in the CDR3. The germline V gene has CDR1 GTSNPN and CDR2 SVGIG (reference sequence). V trimming: 8 bases; J trimming: 2 bases; junction bases outside the gene matches: 5. Using immunoSEQ multiplex PCR, the repertoire was profiled, and TCRdb retains in-frame clones only, with some absent. The data hold 90,000 to 150,000 clones, with about 58% observed a single time. V is TRBV30 and J is TRBJ2-2; 7 nucleotides line up with TRBD1. This TCR derives from a human donor with chronic lymphocytic leukemia. The sequences come from PBMCs, collected after 24 months of ibrutinib treatment. This CDR3 reads CARDSFNTGELFF. CDR3 nucleotides: TGTGCCAGGGACAGCTTTAACACCGGGGAGCTGTTTTTT.